The clone carrying this T cell receptor beta chain was seen more than once but under ten times. The target antigen is unknown. Each of the donors was a healthy bone marrow donor. CDR1 SGHNT and CDR2 YYREEE come from the germline V gene (reference sequence). The CDR3 has 18 residues. Trimming removed 3 bases from V and 9 bases from J; junction bases left unmatched: 16. This record comes from a study of cytomegalovirus exposure and HLA in healthy donors. The study's findings and limits: The study listed 150 to 200 cytomegalovirus-associated TCR beta chains.

The PCR ran on 60 Vbeta and 13 Jbeta primers. The method was immunoSEQ multiplex PCR; TCRdb's version includes in-frame clones alone and lacks a portion of them. Of about 200,000 clones in the sample, 10% to 15% were seen once. The specimen sequenced was PBMCs. The chain employs TRBV5-4 and TRBJ1-6, with 9 bases lining up with TRBD1. The clonotype originates from a man aged 50-60 years in good health and CMV-seropositive. The CDR3 DNA follows: TGTGCCAGCAGCTCGATTTTGACAGGGGGATTAAGTAGTTCACCCCTCCACTTT. The encoded protein is CASSSILTGGLSSSPLHF. Together with reference TRBV5-4 and TRBJ1-6, the CDR3 gives the full variable domain: ETGVTQSPTHLIKTRGQQVTLRCSSQSGHNTVSWYQQALGQGPQFIFQYYREEENGRGNFPPRFSGLQFPNYSSELNVNALELDDSALYLCASSSILTGGLSSSPLHFGNGTRLTVT.